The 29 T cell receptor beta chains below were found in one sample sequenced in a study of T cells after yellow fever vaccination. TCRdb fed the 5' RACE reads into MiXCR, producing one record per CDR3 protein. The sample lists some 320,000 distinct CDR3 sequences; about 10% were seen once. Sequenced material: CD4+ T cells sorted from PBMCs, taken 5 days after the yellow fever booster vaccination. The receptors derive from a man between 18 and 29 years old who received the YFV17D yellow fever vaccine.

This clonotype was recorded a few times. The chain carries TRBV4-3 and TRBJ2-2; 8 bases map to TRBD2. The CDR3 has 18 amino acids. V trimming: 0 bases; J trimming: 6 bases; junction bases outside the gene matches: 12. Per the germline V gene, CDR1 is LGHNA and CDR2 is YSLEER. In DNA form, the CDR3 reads TGCGCCAGCAGCCAAGAAACCGGCTGGGCGGGGGGACCCGGGGAGCTGTTTTTT. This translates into CASSQETGWAGGPGELFF.

The CDR3 nucleotides are TGCAGTGCTAGAGGGGGACAGGGATATTCACCCCTCCACTTT. Its protein is CSARGGQGYSPLHF. V usage is TRBV20-1 and J usage is TRBJ1-6; TRBD1 aligns across 9 bases. CDR1 and CDR2 from the germline V gene are DFQATT and SNEGSKA (reference sequence). V dropped 1 base and J dropped 8; count of bases not matched to a gene: 3. The CDR3 sequence is 14 residues long.

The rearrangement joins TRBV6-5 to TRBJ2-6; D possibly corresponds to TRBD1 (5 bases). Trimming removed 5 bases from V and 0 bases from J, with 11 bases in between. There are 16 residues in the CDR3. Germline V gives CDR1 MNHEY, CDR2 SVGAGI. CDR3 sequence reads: CASSNQGSSGANVLTF. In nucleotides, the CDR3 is TGTGCCAGCAGTAACCAGGGTAGCTCTGGGGCCAACGTCCTGACTTTC.

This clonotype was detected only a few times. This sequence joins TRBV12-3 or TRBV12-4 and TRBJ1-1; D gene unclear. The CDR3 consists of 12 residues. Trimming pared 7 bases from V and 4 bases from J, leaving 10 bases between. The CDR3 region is CASTKGTTEAFF. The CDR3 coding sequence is TGTGCCAGCACCAAGGGTACCACTGAAGCTTTCTTT.

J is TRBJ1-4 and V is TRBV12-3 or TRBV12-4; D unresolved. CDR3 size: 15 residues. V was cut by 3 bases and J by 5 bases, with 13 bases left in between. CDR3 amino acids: CASSFSEPKNEKLFF. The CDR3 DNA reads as TGTGCCAGCAGTTTCTCGGAGCCCAAAAATGAAAAACTGTTTTTT.

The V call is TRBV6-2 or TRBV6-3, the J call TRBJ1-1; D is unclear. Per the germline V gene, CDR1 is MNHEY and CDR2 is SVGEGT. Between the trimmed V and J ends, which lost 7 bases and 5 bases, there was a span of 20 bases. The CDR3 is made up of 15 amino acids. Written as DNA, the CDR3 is TGTGCCAGCACCATACGAGGCGGCGTTGGGACTGAAGCTTTCTTT. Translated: CASTIRGGVGTEAFF.

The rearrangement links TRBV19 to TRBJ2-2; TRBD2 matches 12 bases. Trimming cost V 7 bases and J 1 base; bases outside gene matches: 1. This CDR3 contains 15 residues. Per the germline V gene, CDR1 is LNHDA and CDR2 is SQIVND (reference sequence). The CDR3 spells CASKLAGGNTGELFF. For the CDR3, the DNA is TGTGCCAGTAAACTAGCGGGGGGGAACACCGGGGAGCTGTTTTTT.

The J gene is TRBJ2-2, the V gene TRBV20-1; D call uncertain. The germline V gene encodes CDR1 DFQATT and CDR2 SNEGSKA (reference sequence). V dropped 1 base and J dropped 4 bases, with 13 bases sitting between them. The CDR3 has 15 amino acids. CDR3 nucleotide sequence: TGCAGTGCTAGAGCGGGCAGACCAAGCACCGGGGAGCTGTTTTTT. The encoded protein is CSARAGRPSTGELFF.

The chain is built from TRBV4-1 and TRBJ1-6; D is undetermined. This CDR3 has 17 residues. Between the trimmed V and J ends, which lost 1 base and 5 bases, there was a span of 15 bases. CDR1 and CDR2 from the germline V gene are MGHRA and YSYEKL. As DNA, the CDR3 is TGCGCCAGCAGCCAAGGACGGGGAAGACTCGATAATTCACCCCTCCACTTT. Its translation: CASSQGRGRLDNSPLHF.

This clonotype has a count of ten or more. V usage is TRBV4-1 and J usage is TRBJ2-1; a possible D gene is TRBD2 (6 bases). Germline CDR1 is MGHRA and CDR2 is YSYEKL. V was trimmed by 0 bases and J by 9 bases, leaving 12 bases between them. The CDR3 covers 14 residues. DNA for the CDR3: TGCGCCAGCAGCCAAGATGGGGAGGAAAGTGAGCAGTTCTTC. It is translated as CASSQDGEESEQFF.

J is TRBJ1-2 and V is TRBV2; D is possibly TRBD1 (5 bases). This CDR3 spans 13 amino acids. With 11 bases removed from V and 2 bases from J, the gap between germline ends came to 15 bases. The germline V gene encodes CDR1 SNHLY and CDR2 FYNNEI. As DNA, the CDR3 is TGTGCCTCCGACCGGGACCCCAACTATGGCTACACCTTC. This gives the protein CASDRDPNYGYTF.

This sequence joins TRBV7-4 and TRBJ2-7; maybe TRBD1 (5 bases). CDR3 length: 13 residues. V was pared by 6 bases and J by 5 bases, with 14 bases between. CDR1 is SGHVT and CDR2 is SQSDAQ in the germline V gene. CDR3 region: CASRLLRGNEQYF. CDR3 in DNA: TGTGCCAGCAGACTCCTTAGGGGCAACGAGCAGTACTTC. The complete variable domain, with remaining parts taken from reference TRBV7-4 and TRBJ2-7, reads GAGVSQSPRYKVAKRGRDVALRCDSISGHVTLYWYRQTLGQGSEVLTYSQSDAQRDKSGRPSGRFSAERPERSVSTLKIQRTEQGDSAVYLCASRLLRGNEQYFGPGTRLTVT.

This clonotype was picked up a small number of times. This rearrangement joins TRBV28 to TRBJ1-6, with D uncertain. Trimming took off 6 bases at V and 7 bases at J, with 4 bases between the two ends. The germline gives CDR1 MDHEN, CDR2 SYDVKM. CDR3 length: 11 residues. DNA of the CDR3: TGTGCCAGCAGGGGAAATTCACCCCTCCACTTT. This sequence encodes CASRGNSPLHF.

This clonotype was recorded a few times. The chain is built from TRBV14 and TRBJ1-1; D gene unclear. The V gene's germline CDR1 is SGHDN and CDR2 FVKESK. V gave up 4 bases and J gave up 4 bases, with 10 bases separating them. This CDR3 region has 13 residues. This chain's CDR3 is CASSPYPTTEAFF. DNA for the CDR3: TGTGCCAGCAGCCCCTACCCCACCACTGAAGCTTTCTTT.

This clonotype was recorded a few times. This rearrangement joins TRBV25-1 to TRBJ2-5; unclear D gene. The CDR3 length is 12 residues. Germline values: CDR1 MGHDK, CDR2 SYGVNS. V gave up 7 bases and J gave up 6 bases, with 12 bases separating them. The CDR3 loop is CASTGLTKTQYF. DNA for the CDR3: TGTGCCAGCACTGGCCTCACAAAGACCCAGTACTTC.

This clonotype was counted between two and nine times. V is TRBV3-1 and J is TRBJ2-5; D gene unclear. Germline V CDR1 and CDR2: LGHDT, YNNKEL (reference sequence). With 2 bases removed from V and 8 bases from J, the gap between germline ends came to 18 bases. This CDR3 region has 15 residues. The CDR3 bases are TGTGCCAGCAGCCAATACAGTCCCAATCTGGAAACCCAGTACTTC. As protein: CASSQYSPNLETQYF.

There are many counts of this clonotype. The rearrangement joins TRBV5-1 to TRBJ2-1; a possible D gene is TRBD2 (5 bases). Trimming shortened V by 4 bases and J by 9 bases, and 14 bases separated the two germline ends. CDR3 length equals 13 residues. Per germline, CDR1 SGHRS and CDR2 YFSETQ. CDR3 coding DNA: TGCGCCAGCAGCCTGCGAAGTGGGAGTGAGCAGTTCTTC. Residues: CASSLRSGSEQFF.

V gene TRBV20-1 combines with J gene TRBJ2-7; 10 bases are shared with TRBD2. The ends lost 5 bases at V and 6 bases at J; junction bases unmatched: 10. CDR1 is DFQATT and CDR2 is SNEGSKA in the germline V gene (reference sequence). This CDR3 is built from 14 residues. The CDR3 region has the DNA TGCAGTGCTCGAAATAGCGGGGGGAATTCCGAGCAGTACGTC. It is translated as CSARNSGGNSEQYV.

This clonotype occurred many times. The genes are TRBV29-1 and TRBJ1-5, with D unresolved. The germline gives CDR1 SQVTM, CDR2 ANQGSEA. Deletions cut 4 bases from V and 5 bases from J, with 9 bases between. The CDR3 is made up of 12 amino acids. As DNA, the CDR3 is TGCAGCGTTGTCAGTGCCGATCAGCCCCAGCATTTT. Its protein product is CSVVSADQPQHF.

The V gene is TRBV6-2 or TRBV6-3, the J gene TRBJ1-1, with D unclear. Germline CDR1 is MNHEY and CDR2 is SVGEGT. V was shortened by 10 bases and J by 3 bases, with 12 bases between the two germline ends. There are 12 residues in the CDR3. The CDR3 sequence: CANKDPDTEAFF. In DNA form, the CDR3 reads TGTGCCAACAAAGACCCGGACACTGAAGCTTTCTTT.

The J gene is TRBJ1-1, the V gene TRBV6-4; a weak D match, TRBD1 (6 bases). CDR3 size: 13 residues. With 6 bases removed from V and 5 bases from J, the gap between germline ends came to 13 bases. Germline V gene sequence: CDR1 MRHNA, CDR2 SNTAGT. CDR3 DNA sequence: TGTGCCAGCAGCTCAAACCAGGGGACTGAAGCTTTCTTT. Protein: CASSSNQGTEAFF.

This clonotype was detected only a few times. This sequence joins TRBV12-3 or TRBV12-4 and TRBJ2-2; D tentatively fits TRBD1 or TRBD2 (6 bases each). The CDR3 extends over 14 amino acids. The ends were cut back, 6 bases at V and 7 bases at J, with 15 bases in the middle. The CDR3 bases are TGTGCCAGCAGCTTGGGGGGCTCGGGCGGGGAGCTGTTTTTT. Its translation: CASSLGGSGGELFF.

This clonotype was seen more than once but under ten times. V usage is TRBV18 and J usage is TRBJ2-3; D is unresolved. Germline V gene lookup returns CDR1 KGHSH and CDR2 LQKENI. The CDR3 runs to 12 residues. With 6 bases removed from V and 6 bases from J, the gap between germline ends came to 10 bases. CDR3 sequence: CASSLPEDTQYF. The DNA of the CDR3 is TGTGCCAGCTCTCTCCCGGAGGATACGCAGTATTTT.

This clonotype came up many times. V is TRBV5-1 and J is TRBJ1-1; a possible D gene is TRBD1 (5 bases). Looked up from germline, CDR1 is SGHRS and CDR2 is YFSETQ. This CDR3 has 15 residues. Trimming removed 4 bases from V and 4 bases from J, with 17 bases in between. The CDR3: CASSPRQGLGTEAFF. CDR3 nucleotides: TGCGCCAGCAGCCCCCGCCAGGGTCTTGGCACTGAAGCTTTCTTT.

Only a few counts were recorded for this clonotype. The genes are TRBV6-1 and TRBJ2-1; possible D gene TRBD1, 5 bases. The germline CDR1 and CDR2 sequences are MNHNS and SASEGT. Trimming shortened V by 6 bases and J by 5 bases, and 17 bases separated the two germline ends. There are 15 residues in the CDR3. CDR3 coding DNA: TGTGCCAGCAGGTACCTGGGGCAGGTCCACAATGAGCAGTTCTTC. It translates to CASRYLGQVHNEQFF.

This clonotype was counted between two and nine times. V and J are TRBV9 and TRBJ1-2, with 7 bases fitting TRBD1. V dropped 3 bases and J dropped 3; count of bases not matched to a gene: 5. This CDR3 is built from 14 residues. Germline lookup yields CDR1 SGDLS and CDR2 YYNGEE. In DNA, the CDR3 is TGTGCCAGCAGCGAGACAGGGACTCACTATGGCTACACCTTC. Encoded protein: CASSETGTHYGYTF. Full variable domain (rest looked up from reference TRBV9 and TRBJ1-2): DSGVTQTPKHLITATGQRVTLRCSPRSGDLSVYWYQQSLDQGLQFLIQYYNGEERAKGNILERFSAQQFPDLHSELNLSSLELGDSALYFCASSETGTHYGYTFGSGTRLTVV.

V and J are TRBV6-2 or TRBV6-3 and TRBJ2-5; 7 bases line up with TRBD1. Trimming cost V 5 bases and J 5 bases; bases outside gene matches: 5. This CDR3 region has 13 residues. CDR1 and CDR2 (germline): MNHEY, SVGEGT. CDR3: CASSPTGVETQYF. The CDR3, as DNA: TGTGCCAGCAGTCCCACAGGGGTCGAGACCCAGTACTTC.

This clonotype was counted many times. CDR3 protein: CASSRGLADSYNEQFF. CDR3 coding DNA: TGTGCCAGTAGCCGGGGTTTAGCGGACTCCTACAATGAGCAGTTCTTC. The chain recombines TRBV19 with TRBJ2-1; D possibly corresponds to TRBD2 (6 bases). The CDR3 is 16 residues long. CDR1 is LNHDA, CDR2 SQIVND, per germline (reference sequence). Deletions cut 6 bases from V and 0 bases from J, with 15 bases between. Variable domain in full (rest from reference TRBV19 and TRBJ2-1): DGGITQSPKYLFRKEGQNVTLSCEQNLNHDAMYWYRQDPGQGLRLIYYSQIVNDFQKGDIAEGYSVSREKKESFPLTVTSAQKNPTAFYLCASSRGLADSYNEQFFGPGTRLTVL.

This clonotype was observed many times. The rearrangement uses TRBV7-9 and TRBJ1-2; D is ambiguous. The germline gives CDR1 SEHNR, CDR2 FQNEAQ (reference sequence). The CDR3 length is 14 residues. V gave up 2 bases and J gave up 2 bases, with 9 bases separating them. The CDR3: CASSLNEENYGYTF. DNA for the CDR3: TGTGCCAGCAGCTTAAACGAGGAGAACTATGGCTACACCTTC.